The 9 T cell receptor beta chains below all came from one sample that was sequenced in a study of blood T cell repertoires in COVID-19. Clones were sequenced by immunoSEQ multiplex PCR, and TCRdb holds only the in-frame ones, with some missing. The sample contains about 250,000 clones, approximately 89% of which appear only once. The sequenced material came from peripheral blood. All receptors come from a woman aged 60-75 years who had recovered from COVID-19.

The CDR3 region has the DNA TGTGCCAGCAGCTCCTCCGGTGGAGATTACGAGCAGTACTTC. It translates to CASSSSGGDYEQYF. The gene calls are TRBV5-4 and TRBJ2-7; D is undetermined. V lost 3 bases and J lost 4, with 14 bases in between. The CDR3 covers 14 residues. Per the germline V gene, CDR1 is SGHNT and CDR2 is YYREEE (reference sequence).

A note on this clone: A clone one base away is much larger, so this may be a read error. The CDR3 spells CASSQGQLNTEAFF. CDR3 nucleotides: TGCGCCAGCAGCCAGGGACAGCTGAACACTGAAGCTTTCTTT. This rearrangement joins TRBV5-1 to TRBJ1-1; the match to TRBD1 covers 7 bases. The junction had 3 bases not matched to a gene; V was cut back by 4 bases and J by 0 bases. This CDR3 has 14 amino acids. The germline CDR1 and CDR2 sequences are SGHRS and YFSETQ. Combining the CDR3 with reference TRBV5-1 and TRBJ1-1 gives the whole variable domain KAGVTQTPRYLIKTRGQQVTLSCSPISGHRSVSWYQQTPGQGLQFLFEYFSETQRNKGNFPGRFSGRQFSNSRSEMNVSTLELGDSALYLCASSQGQLNTEAFFGQGTRLTVV.

The rearrangement joins TRBV2 to TRBJ2-1, with TRBD2 identical over 10 bases. The CDR3 contains 14 residues. Per germline, CDR1 SNHLY and CDR2 FYNNEI. The trim removed 6 bases at V and 4 bases at J, leaving 3 bases unmatched. The CDR3 coding sequence is TGTGCCAGCAGGGGACTAGCGCTGTACAATGAGCAGTTCTTC. Protein product: CASRGLALYNEQFF.

V and J are TRBV18 and TRBJ1-5, with TRBD1 as a possible D gene (5 bases). Trimming pared 3 bases from V and 6 bases from J, leaving 12 bases between. Germline V gives CDR1 KGHSH, CDR2 LQKENI. This CDR3 contains 14 residues. CDR3: CASSPSGGSQPQHF. The CDR3 nucleotides read TGTGCCAGCTCACCCTCCGGGGGTTCTCAGCCCCAGCATTTT.

The CDR3 is CASSPGQGDSYEQYF. In DNA form, the CDR3 reads TGTGCCAGCAGCCCGGGACAGGGTGACTCCTACGAGCAGTACTTC. V and J are TRBV7-9 and TRBJ2-7; TRBD1 matches at 9 bases. V dropped 5 bases and J dropped 0; count of bases not matched to a gene: 5. Germline V lookup: CDR1 SEHNR, CDR2 FQNEAQ (reference sequence). The CDR3 length is 15 residues.

The J gene is TRBJ2-1, the V gene TRBV28; 8 nucleotides align to TRBD1. The germline gives CDR1 MDHEN, CDR2 SYDVKM. Trimming at V came to 5 bases and at J to 7 bases, leaving 10 bases not matched to a gene. This CDR3 spans 15 amino acids. The CDR3: CASSPRTGIVNEQFF. Here the CDR3 DNA reads TGTGCCAGCAGTCCCCGGACAGGGATTGTTAATGAGCAGTTCTTC.

The chain recombines TRBV5-1 with TRBJ1-2; D not resolved. This CDR3 is built from 12 residues. Germline values: CDR1 SGHRS, CDR2 YFSETQ. V was pared by 5 bases and J by 6 bases, with 11 bases between. The DNA for the CDR3 is TGCGCCAGCAGGGCAGGCACGGATGGCTACACCTTC. This translates into CASRAGTDGYTF.

This chain connects TRBV4-1 to TRBJ2-1; 10 bases agree with TRBD1. The CDR3 runs 15 residues. V lost 6 bases to trimming and J lost 8 bases; unmatched junction nucleotides: 10. Germline lookup yields CDR1 MGHRA and CDR2 YSYEKL. CDR3: CASSRPGQGSDEQFF. As DNA, the CDR3 is TGCGCCAGCAGTCGTCCGGGACAGGGGTCGGATGAGCAGTTCTTC.

V and J are TRBV14 and TRBJ1-6, with 10 bases lining up with TRBD1. Germline trimming cut 3 bases from V and 8 bases from J; bases unmatched to any gene: 10. The germline gives CDR1 SGHDN, CDR2 FVKESK. The length of the CDR3 is 17 residues. The CDR3 DNA reads as TGTGCCAGCAGCCATAACCCAGGGGGACAGGGGTATTCACCCCTCCACTTT. Translating gives CASSHNPGGQGYSPLHF.